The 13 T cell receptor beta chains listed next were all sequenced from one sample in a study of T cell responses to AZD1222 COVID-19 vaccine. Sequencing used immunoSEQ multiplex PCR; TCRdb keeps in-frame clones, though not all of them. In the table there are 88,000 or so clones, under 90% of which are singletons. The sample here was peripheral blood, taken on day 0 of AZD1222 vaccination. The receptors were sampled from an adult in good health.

The CDR3 loop is CASSRRRGPSYEQYF. In DNA, the CDR3 is TGTGCCAGTAGTAGGAGAAGGGGTCCCTCCTACGAGCAGTACTTC. This chain joins TRBV19 and TRBJ2-7, with D perhaps matching TRBD1 (5 bases). The length of the CDR3 is 15 residues. The germline V gene has CDR1 LNHDA and CDR2 SQIVND (reference sequence). Trimming cost V 4 bases and J 0 bases, with 13 bases left between them.

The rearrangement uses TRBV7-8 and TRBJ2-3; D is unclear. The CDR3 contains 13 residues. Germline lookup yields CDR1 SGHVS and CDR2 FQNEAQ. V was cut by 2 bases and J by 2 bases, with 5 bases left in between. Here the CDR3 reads CASSLTYTDTQYF. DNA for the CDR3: TGTGCCAGCAGCTTAACCTACACAGATACGCAGTATTTT.

Here the CDR3 DNA reads TGTGCCAGCAGTCCCAGCCTGGGGCAGTCTTCCTACGAGCAGTACTTC. Its protein is CASSPSLGQSSYEQYF. J is TRBJ2-7 and V is TRBV27; possibly TRBD1 for D (5 bases). Trimming removed 5 bases at V and 1 base at J, with 18 bases between. CDR1 and CDR2 (germline): MNHEY, SMNVEV (reference sequence). The CDR3 has 16 residues.

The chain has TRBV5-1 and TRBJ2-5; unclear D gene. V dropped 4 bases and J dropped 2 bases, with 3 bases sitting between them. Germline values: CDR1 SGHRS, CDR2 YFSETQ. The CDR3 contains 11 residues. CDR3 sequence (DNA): TGCGCCAGCAGCGCTCAAGAGACCCAGTACTTC. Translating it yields CASSAQETQYF.

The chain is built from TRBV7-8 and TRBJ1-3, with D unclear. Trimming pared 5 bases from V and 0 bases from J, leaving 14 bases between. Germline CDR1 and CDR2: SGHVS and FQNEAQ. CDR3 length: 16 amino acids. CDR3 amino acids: CASSITLLSSGNTIYF. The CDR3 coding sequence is TGTGCCAGCAGCATAACGCTACTCAGCTCTGGAAACACCATATATTTT. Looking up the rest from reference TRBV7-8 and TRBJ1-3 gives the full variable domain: GAGVSQSPRYKVAKRGQDVALRCDPISGHVSLFWYQQALGQGPEFLTYFQNEAQLDKSGLPSDRFFAERPEGSVSTLKIQRTQQEDSAVYLCASSITLLSSGNTIYFGEGSWLTVV.

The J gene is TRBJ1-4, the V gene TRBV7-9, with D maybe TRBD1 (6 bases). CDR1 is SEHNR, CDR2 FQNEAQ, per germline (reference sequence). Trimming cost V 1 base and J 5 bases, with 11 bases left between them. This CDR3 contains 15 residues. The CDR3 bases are TGTGCCAGCAGCTTAGTACAGGGCCCCAATGAAAAACTGTTTTTT. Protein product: CASSLVQGPNEKLFF.

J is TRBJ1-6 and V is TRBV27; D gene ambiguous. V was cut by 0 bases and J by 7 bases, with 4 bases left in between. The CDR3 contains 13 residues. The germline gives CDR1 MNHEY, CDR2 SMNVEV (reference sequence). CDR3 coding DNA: TGTGCCAGCAGTTTATCAGGGAATTCACCCCTCCACTTT. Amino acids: CASSLSGNSPLHF.

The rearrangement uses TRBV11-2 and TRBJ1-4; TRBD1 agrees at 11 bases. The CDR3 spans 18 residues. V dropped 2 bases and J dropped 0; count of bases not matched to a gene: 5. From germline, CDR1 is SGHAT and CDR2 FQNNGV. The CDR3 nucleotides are TGTGCCAGCAGCTTATGGACAGGGGGCCGGGCAACTAATGAAAAACTGTTTTTT. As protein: CASSLWTGGRATNEKLFF.

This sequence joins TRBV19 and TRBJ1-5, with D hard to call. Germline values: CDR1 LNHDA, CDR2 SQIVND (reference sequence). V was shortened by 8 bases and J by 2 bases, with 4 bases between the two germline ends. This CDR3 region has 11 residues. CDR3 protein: CASGGNQPQHF. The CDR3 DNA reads TGTGCCAGTGGTGGCAATCAGCCCCAGCATTTT.

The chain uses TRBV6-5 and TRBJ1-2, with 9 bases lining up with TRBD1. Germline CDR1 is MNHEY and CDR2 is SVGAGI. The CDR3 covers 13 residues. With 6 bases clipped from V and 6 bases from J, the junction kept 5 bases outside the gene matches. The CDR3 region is CASRGTGYNGYTF. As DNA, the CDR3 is TGTGCCAGCAGGGGGACAGGGTATAATGGCTACACCTTC.

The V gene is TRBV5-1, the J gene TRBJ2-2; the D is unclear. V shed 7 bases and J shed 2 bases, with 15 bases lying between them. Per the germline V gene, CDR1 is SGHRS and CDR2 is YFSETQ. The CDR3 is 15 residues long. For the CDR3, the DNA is TGCGCCAGCTTCCCCACGGGCCACAACACCGGGGAGCTGTTTTTT. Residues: CASFPTGHNTGELFF.

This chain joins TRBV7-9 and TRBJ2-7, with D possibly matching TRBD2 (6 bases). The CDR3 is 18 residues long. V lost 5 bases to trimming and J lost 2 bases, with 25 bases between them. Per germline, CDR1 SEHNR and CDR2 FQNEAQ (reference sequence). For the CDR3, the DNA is TGTGCCAGCAGCCCCCTCGGTGGGGACTCAGGTGGAGCCTACGAGCAGTACTTC. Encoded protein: CASSPLGGDSGGAYEQYF. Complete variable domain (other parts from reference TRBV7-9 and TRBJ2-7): DTGVSQNPRHKITKRGQNVTFRCDPISEHNRLYWYRQTLGQGPEFLTYFQNEAQLEKSRLLSDRFSAERPKGSFSTLEIQRTEQGDSAMYLCASSPLGGDSGGAYEQYFGPGTRLTVT.

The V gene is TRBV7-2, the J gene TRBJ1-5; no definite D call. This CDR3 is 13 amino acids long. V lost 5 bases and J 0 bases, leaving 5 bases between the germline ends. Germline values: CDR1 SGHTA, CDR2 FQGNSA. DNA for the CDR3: TGTGCCAGCAGCGTCAATAGCAATCAGCCCCAGCATTTT. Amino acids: CASSVNSNQPQHF. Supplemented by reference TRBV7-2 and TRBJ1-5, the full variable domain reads GAGVSQSPSNKVTEKGKDVELRCDPISGHTALYWYRQSLGQGLEFLIYFQGNSAPDKSGLPSDRFSAERTGGSVSTLTIQRTQQEDSAVYLCASSVNSNQPQHFGDGTRLSIL.